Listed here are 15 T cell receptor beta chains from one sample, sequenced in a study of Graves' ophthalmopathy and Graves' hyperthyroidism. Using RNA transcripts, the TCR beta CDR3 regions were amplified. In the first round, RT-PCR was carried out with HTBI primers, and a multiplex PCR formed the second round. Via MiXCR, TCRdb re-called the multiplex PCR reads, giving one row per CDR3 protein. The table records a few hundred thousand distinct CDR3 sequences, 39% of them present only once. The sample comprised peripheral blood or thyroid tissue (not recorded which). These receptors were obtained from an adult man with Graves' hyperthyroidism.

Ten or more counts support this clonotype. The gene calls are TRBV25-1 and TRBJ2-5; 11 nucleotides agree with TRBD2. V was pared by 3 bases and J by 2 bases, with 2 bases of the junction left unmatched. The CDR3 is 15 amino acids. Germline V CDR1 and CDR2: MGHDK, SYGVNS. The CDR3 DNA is TGTGCCAGCAGTGATCCTAGCGGGGGGCAAGAGACCCAGTACTTC. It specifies CASSDPSGGQETQYF.

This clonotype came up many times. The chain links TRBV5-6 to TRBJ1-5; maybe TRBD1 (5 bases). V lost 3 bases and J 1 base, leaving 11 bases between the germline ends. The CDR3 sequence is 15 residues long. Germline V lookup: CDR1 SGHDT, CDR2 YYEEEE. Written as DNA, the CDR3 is TGTGCCAGCAGCTGGGGACCTACCAGCAATCAGCCCCAGCATTTT. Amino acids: CASSWGPTSNQPQHF.

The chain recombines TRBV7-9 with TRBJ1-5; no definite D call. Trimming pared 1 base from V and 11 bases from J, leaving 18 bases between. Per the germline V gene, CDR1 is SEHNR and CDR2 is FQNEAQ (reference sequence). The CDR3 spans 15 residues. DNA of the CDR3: TGTGCCAGCAGCTTAGACTCTCGTGAAGGCGGGACCCAGCATTTT. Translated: CASSLDSREGGTQHF.

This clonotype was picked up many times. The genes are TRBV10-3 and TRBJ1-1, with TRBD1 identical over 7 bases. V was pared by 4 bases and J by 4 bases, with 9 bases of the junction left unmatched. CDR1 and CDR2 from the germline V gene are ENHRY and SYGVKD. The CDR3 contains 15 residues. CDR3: CAISGRLTGSTEAFF. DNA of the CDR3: TGTGCCATCAGTGGGCGACTGACAGGGAGCACTGAAGCTTTCTTT.

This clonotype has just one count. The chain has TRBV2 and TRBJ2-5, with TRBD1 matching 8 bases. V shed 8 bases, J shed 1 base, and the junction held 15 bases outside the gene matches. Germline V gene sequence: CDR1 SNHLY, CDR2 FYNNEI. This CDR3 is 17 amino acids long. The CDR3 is CASLRVPDRVAQETQYF. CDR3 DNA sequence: TGTGCCAGCCTCCGGGTCCCGGACAGGGTCGCCCAAGAGACCCAGTACTTC.

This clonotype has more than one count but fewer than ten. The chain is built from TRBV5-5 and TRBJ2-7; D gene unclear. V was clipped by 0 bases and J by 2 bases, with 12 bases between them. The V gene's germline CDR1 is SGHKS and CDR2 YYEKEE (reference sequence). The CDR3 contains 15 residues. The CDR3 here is CASSLVGQTAYEQYF. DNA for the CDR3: TGTGCCAGCAGCTTGGTCGGGCAGACTGCCTACGAGCAGTACTTC.

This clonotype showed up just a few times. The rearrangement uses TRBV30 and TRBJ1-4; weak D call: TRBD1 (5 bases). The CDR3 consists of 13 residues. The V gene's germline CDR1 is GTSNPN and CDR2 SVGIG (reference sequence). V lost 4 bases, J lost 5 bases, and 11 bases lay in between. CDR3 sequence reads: CAWTPRQNEKLFF. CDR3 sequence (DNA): TGTGCCTGGACGCCTCGACAGAATGAAAAACTGTTTTTT.

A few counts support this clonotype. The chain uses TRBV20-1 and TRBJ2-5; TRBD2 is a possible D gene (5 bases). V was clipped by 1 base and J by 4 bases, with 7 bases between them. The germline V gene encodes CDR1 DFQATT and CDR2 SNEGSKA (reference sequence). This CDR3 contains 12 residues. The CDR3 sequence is CSARVAGETQYF. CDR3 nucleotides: TGCAGTGCTAGAGTGGCGGGAGAGACCCAGTACTTC.

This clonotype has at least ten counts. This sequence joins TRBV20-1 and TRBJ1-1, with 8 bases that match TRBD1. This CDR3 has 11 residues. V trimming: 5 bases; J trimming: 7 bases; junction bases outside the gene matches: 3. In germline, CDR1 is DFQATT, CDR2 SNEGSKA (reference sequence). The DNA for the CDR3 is TGCAGTGCTCTTGACAGGGGTGAAGCTTTCTTT. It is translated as CSALDRGEAFF.

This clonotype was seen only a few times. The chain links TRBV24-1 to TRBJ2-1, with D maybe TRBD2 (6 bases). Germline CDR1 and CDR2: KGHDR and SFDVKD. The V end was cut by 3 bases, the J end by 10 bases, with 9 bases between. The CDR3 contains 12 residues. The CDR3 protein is CATSDRDLEQFF. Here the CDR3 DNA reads TGTGCCACCAGTGATCGGGACTTAGAGCAGTTCTTC.

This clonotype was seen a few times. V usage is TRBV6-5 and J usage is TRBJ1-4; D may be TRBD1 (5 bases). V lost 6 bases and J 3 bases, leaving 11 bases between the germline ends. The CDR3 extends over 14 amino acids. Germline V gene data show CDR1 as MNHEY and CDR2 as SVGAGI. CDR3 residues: CASSPQGSNEKLFF. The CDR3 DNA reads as TGTGCCAGCAGCCCGCAGGGTTCTAATGAAAAACTGTTTTTT.

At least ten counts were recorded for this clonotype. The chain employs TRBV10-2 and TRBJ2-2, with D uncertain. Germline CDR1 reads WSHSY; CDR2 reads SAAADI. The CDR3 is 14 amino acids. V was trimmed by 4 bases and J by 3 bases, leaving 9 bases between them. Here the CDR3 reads CASSVERYTGELFF. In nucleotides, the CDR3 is TGCGCCAGCAGTGTAGAGAGATACACCGGGGAGCTGTTTTTT.

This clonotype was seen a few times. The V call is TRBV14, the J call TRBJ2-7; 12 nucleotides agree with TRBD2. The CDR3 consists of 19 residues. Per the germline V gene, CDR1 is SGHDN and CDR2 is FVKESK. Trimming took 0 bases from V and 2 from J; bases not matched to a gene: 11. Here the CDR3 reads CASSQDRRRLAGGTYEQYF. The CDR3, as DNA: TGTGCCAGCAGCCAAGATAGGCGGCGGCTAGCGGGAGGGACCTACGAGCAGTACTTC.

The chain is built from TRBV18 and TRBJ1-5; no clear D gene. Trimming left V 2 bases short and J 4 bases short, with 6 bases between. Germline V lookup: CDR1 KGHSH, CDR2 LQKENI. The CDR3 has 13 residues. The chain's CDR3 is CASSPVVNQPQHF. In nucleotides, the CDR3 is TGTGCCAGCTCACCAGTGGTGAATCAGCCCCAGCATTTT. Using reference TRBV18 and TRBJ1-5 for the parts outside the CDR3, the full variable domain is NAGVMQNPRHLVRRRGQEARLRCSPMKGHSHVYWYRQLPEEGLKFMVYLQKENIIDESGMPKERFSAEFPKEGPSILRIQQVVRGDSAAYFCASSPVVNQPQHFGDGTRLSIL.

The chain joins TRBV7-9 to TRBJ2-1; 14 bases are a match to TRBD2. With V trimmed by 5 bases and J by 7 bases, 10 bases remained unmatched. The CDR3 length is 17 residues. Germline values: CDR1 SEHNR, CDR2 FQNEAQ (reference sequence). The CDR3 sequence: CASSIGPGTSGSNEQFF. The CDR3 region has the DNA TGTGCCAGCAGCATCGGTCCCGGGACTAGCGGGAGTAATGAGCAGTTCTTC.